The entry below describes one T cell receptor (beta chain). The target antigen is unknown. The data belong to a study of shared clonotypes between healthy human individuals. General study findings and limits: Sampling covered nothing but blood. Tissue TCR repertoires likely differ from those found in blood. Clonotype sharing among donors, it was expected, would be affected by sequencing depth.

The data were produced by immunoSEQ multiplex PCR, yet TCRdb's version contains in-frame clones alone and is incomplete. The sample lists roughly 1,800,000 clones, about 95% seen once, with around 1% in the top ten. Positive CCR7 selection of CD45RO-negative cells yielded the naive CD8 cells, and terminally differentiated effector memory CD45RA+ cells were excluded. The sample taken for sequencing was naive CD8+ T cells sorted from blood. The sequence was obtained from a man between 18 and 29 years old in good health.

The CDR3 DNA follows: TGTGCCAGCAGCTTTAGGGCAGATTGGGGAAACACCATATATTTT. Its protein is CASSFRADWGNTIYF. V is TRBV7-9 and J is TRBJ1-3; no definite D call. Per the germline V gene, CDR1 is SEHNR and CDR2 is FQNEAQ (reference sequence). The CDR3 is 15 residues long. Trimming cost V 3 bases and J 4 bases, with 13 bases left between them.